A single sample is the source of the 16 T cell receptor beta chains below, sequenced in a study of post-analysis software for immune sequencing data. Findings and caveats of the study: Controls showed lower frequencies than patients for roughly 5 TRBV segments, and TRBV5-6, TRBV5-1 and TRBV20-1 were among these.

TCR beta cDNA libraries had unique molecular identifiers. TCRdb independently ran MiXCR on the PCR reads; one entry per CDR3 protein. The data show about 200,000 distinct CDR3 sequences, approximately 28% seen once. The antigens these receptors bind are not known. What was sequenced was blood. These receptors were obtained from a girl between 2 and 17 years old with multiple sclerosis.

The rearrangement uses TRBV7-8 and TRBJ2-6; 7 bases fit TRBD1. This CDR3 has 17 residues. V shed 5 bases and J 1 base; nucleotides not matched to a gene: 8. Germline CDR1 SGHVS, CDR2 FQNEAQ. This CDR3 reads CASSQRQGRSGANVLTF. DNA of the CDR3: TGTGCCAGCAGCCAACGACAGGGAAGATCTGGGGCCAACGTCCTGACTTTC.

The chain has TRBV7-2 and TRBJ1-1; D is possibly TRBD1 (6 bases). This CDR3 is 16 amino acids long. Germline lookup yields CDR1 SGHTA and CDR2 FQGNSA. Trimming stripped 5 bases from V and 1 base from J, with 17 bases between. CDR3 DNA: TGTGCCAGCAGCCCGCAGCCAGGGGTCCCGAACACTGAAGCTTTCTTT. Its protein is CASSPQPGVPNTEAFF.

There are many counts of this clonotype. The chain carries TRBV7-3 and TRBJ2-1; no clear D. V was pared by 3 bases and J by 7 bases, with 7 bases between. The CDR3 has 12 amino acids. In germline, CDR1 is SGHTA, CDR2 FQGTGA. The CDR3 protein is CASSFSLNEQFF. DNA for the CDR3: TGTGCCAGCAGCTTTAGCCTTAATGAGCAGTTCTTC. Full variable domain (rest looked up from reference TRBV7-3 and TRBJ2-1): GAGVSQTPSNKVTEKGKYVELRCDPISGHTALYWYRQSLGQGPEFLIYFQGTGAADDSGLPNDRFFAVRPEGSVSTLKIQRTERGDSAVYLCASSFSLNEQFFGPGTRLTVL.

This clonotype was observed a handful of times. The chain combines TRBV7-8 with TRBJ2-1; D is unresolved. Between the trimmed V and J ends, which lost 4 bases and 6 bases, there was a span of 13 bases. Looked up from germline, CDR1 is SGHVS and CDR2 is FQNEAQ. The CDR3 consists of 14 residues. As DNA, the CDR3 is TGTGCCAGCAGCTCCGGACCCACACCCAATGAGCAGTTCTTC. Translation gives CASSSGPTPNEQFF.

J is TRBJ2-7 and V is TRBV28; D may match TRBD1 or TRBD2 (6 bases each). The CDR3 has 14 amino acids. Trimming took 3 bases from V and 5 from J, leaving 14 bases between them. Germline CDR1 is MDHEN and CDR2 is SYDVKM. CDR3 loop: CASSFPGGPDEQYF. CDR3 DNA sequence: TGTGCCAGCAGTTTCCCCGGGGGCCCCGACGAGCAGTACTTC.

V usage is TRBV6-5 and J usage is TRBJ1-5; D gene ambiguous. The CDR3 covers 13 residues. With 4 bases removed from V and 1 base from J, the gap between germline ends came to 5 bases. Per germline, CDR1 MNHEY and CDR2 SVGAGI. This CDR3 is CASSSLSNQPQHF. CDR3 nucleotides: TGTGCCAGCAGTTCCCTAAGCAATCAGCCCCAGCATTTT.

This clonotype has a count of ten or more. Written as DNA, the CDR3 is TGTGCCAGCAGACCAACAGGGTTTGGTAGAGGCTACACCTTC. Translating gives CASRPTGFGRGYTF. The chain carries TRBV6-5 and TRBJ1-2, with D maybe TRBD1 (6 bases). CDR1 is MNHEY and CDR2 is SVGAGI in the germline V gene. The CDR3 runs 14 residues. Trimming removed 6 bases at V and 8 bases at J, with 19 bases between.

Worth noting for this clonotype: One end of the junction fails to match germline, which may point to a read error. The V call is TRBV4-2, the J call TRBJ2-3, with 9 bases matching TRBD2. Germline V gene lookup returns CDR1 LGHNA and CDR2 YNFKEQ. This CDR3 comprises 16 residues. This CDR3 is CASSQAASGTGDTQYF. The CDR3 DNA reads as TGTGCCAGCAGTCAAGCGGCTAGCGGGACCGGAGATACGCAGTATTTT.

This clonotype was seen many times. The chain has TRBV7-9 and TRBJ2-1; a possible D gene is TRBD1 (5 bases). The ends were cut back, 5 bases at V and 8 bases at J, with 13 bases in the middle. The CDR3 totals 13 residues. Germline V gene lookup returns CDR1 SEHNR and CDR2 FQNEAQ (reference sequence). As DNA, the CDR3 is TGTGCCAGCAGCGTACAGACAGTCTATGAGCAGTTCTTC. This codes for CASSVQTVYEQFF.

This clonotype was observed many times. The V gene is TRBV28, the J gene TRBJ2-6; TRBD2 might be the D (5 bases). V was pared by 7 bases and J by 0 bases, with 13 bases between. Per germline, CDR1 MDHEN and CDR2 SYDVKM. The CDR3 consists of 16 residues. DNA for the CDR3: TGTGCCAGCATTGCGTCGGGGTCCTCTGGGGCCAACGTCCTGACTTTC. This sequence encodes CASIASGSSGANVLTF.

The gene calls are TRBV25-1 and TRBJ2-1; 8 bases are a match to TRBD2. CDR3 length: 14 residues. The V and J ends lost 9 bases and 1 base, in that order; junction bases with no gene match: 5. The germline CDR1 and CDR2 sequences are MGHDK and SYGVNS. The CDR3 spells CASIAGTSYNEQFF. The CDR3 DNA reads as TGTGCCAGTATAGCGGGAACGTCCTACAATGAGCAGTTCTTC.

The CDR3 reads CAGRDRINSPLHF. DNA of the CDR3: TGTGCCGGCCGGGACAGGATTAATTCACCCCTCCACTTT. V usage is TRBV6-1 and J usage is TRBJ1-6, with 8 bases lining up with TRBD1. Germline V gives CDR1 MNHNS, CDR2 SASEGT. The V and J ends lost 11 bases and 6 bases, in that order; junction bases with no gene match: 6. This CDR3 has 13 amino acids.

Worth noting for this clonotype: This may be a read error, as it is one base from a much larger clone. The rearrangement joins TRBV28 to TRBJ2-4, with D perhaps assigned TRBD1 or TRBD2 (5 bases each). This CDR3 region has 18 residues. CDR1 and CDR2 (germline): MDHEN, SYDVKM. The CDR3 sequence: CAGSPNNPRDLAKNIQYF. The CDR3 DNA sequence: TGTGCCGGCAGCCCCAACAATCCTCGGGACCTAGCCAAAAACATTCAGTACTTC.

This clonotype was picked up many times. This chain uses TRBV30 with TRBJ2-5, with D perhaps matching TRBD2 (5 bases). Trimming removed 2 bases from V and 0 bases from J, with 22 bases in between. The CDR3 covers 18 residues. Germline loops: CDR1 GTSNPN, CDR2 SVGIG (reference sequence). The CDR3, as DNA: TGTGCCTGGAGTCCCTTGGGGAGTGCGGTAACTTACCAAGAGACCCAGTACTTC. This gives the protein CAWSPLGSAVTYQETQYF.

This clonotype was observed at least ten times. The V call is TRBV27, the J call TRBJ2-1; 8 bases match TRBD2. The CDR3 runs to 16 residues. V trimming: 5 bases; J trimming: 10 bases; junction bases outside the gene matches: 16. Germline V lookup: CDR1 MNHEY, CDR2 SMNVEV (reference sequence). CDR3 DNA: TGTGCCAGCAGTGCACCCCTTTCGGGAGGGGCCCCAGAGCAGTTCTTC. It specifies CASSAPLSGGAPEQFF.

The chain has TRBV14 and TRBJ2-1, with TRBD1 matching over 7 bases. This CDR3 region has 15 residues. The V and J ends lost 0 bases and 11 bases, in that order; junction bases with no gene match: 10. CDR1 and CDR2 from the germline V gene are SGHDN and FVKESK. The CDR3 protein is CASSQDLRKGAKQFF. Written as DNA, the CDR3 is TGTGCCAGCAGCCAAGATCTAAGGAAGGGGGCGAAGCAGTTCTTC.